Sequencing of this T cell receptor beta chain was carried out in a study of T cell repertoires in cytomegalovirus infection. Study-level background: HLA-B-restricted CMV epitopes that are well studied, plus recently identified HLA-C-restricted ones, were used by the study. Evidence of both CMV infection and a matching HLA type came from public TCR beta signatures. Study-wide results and limits: CMV carriers having the relevant HLA were flagged by cumulative public TCR beta family frequency.

MiXCR, applied by TCRdb to the reads, yields one record per CDR3 protein. The table has about 270,000 distinct CDR3 sequences, around 20% seen once. Ten or more counts support this clonotype. Antigen specificity is unknown. The origin of this receptor is a human donor in good health (CMV status not recorded). Some clones in this sample may be carry-over from other donors' samples. Source: cultured PBMCs, taken from culture after CMV antigen stimulation.

The CDR3 protein is CASSERLAGLADTQYF. CDR3 nucleotides: TGTGCCAGCAGCGAAAGACTAGCGGGTCTTGCAGATACGCAGTATTTT. The chain combines TRBV7-2 with TRBJ2-3, with TRBD2 matching over 10 bases. This CDR3 is 16 amino acids long. Looked up from germline, CDR1 is SGHTA and CDR2 is FQGNSA. V trimming: 5 bases; J trimming: 4 bases; junction bases outside the gene matches: 9.